The rows below give T cell receptor beta chains drawn from one sample of a study of shared clonotypes between healthy human individuals. Data came from immunoSEQ multiplex PCR; TCRdb stores just in-frame clones and leaves some out. The top ten clones hold 0.4% to 0.55% of a sample with 1,100,000 or so clones, roughly 74% of them seen once. The sequencing sample was made of memory CD4+ T cells from PBMCs. These receptors were collected from a man aged 18-30 years in good health. Some clones in this sample may be carry-over from other donors' samples. The CDR3 runs from the conserved cysteine through the conserved F or W.

cdr3_length,v_call,cdr3_aa
17,TRBV12-1,CASSAPGHESSYNEQFF
12,TRBV6-1,CASRLAGKELFF
12,TRBV11-3,CASSLTGNEQFF
15,TRBV4-3,CASSIILTTTGELFF
14,TRBV28,CASSSSGANNEQFF
13,TRBV6-5,CASSLQDQETQYF
12,TRBV6-6,CASSPGNNEQFF
12,TRBV30,CAWSDGNSPLHF
12,TRBV29-1,CSARPSTDTQYF
12,TRBV28,CASNKRGSGYTF
17,TRBV7-2,CASSLGSGAVNGQPQHF
15,TRBV15,CATTVVLGPGETQYF
15,TRBV2,CASSEIPGGGYEQYF
16,TRBV27,CASSRLGTGSTDTQYF
20,TRBV5-8,CASSLELFAGGPYSTDTQYF
15,TRBV5-5,CASSLEASSYNEQFF
17,TRBV7-3,CASSPDRALGGANVLTF
14,TRBV9,CASSDTATNEKLFF
15,TRBV27,CASRFLAGITDTQYF
11,TRBV29-1,CSARTGYEQYF